This TCR beta chain was observed in a study of post-analysis software for immune sequencing data. Study details: The patients showed relapsing-remitting, secondary progressive and progressive-relapsing multiple sclerosis courses.

Study results and limitations: Samples from one preparation batch, clustered by F measure, grouped strongly together. Diversity measured as normalized Chao1 was significantly lower in multiple sclerosis patients than in controls. Five TRBV segments, including TRBV5-6, TRBV5-1 and TRBV20-1, were more frequent in patients than controls.

Libraries were made from TCR beta cDNA, and they carried unique molecular identifiers. From around 1 to 10 million T cells, 500,000 or so cDNA molecules were obtained. Via MiXCR, TCRdb re-called the PCR reads, giving one row per CDR3 protein. Here the sample spans 700,000 to 900,000 distinct CDR3 sequences, 46% being singletons. A word on this clonotype: As yet, its antigen is unknown. A junction end diverges from the germline sequence, so it may reflect a read error.

Germline loops: CDR1 ENHRY, CDR2 SYGVKD. The CDR3 totals 18 residues. The chain is built from TRBV10-3 and TRBJ1-2, with a possible D match to TRBD1 (5 bases). Input material: blood. This clonotype originated in a girl aged 5 to 17 with multiple sclerosis. In nucleotides, the CDR3 is TGTGCCACCAGTGAGTCCTCCGGGACGGGAAATTTTAACTATGGCTACACCTTC. Amino acids: CATSESSGTGNFNYGYTF.